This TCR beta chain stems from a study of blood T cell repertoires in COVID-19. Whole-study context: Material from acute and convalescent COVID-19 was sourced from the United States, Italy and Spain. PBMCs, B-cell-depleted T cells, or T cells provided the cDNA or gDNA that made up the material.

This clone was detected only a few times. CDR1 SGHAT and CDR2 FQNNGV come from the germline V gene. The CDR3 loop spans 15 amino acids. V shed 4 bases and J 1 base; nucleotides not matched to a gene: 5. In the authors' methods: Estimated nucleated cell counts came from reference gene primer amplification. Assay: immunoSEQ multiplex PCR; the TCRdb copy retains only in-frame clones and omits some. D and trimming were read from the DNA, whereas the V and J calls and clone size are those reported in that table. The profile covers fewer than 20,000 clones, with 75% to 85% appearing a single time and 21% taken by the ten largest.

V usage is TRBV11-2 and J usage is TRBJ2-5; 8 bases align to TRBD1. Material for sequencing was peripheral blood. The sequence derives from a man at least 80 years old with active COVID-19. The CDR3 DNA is TGTGCCAGCAGCTCCTTAGGACAGGGCCAAGAGACCCAGTACTTC. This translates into CASSSLGQGQETQYF.